Below, 6 T cell receptor beta chains from the same sample are listed, as sequenced in a study of blood T cells in healthy people across ages. A sample-barcoded 5' primer and a J-beta primer mix were used in a second PCR of roughly 6 to 11 cycles. Each CDR3 protein is one row after TCRdb ran MiXCR on the 5' RACE reads. The repertoire has hundreds of thousands of distinct CDR3 sequences, 40% to 45% of them found once; the top ten carry about 32%. The material sequenced was blood. The origin of the receptors is an elderly man in good health.

Details on this clonotype: The junction and the germline gene differ at one end; a read error may be behind it. The chain carries TRBV12-3 or TRBV12-4 and TRBJ2-5, with D perhaps given as TRBD1 or TRBD2 (6 bases each). The CDR3 sequence is 12 residues long. The CDR3 region has the DNA TGTGCCAGTAGTTTAACGGAGGGGGAGCAGTACTTC. Residues: CASSLTEGEQYF.

The table lists this clonotype with many counts. V and J are TRBV29-1 and TRBJ2-1, with unresolved D. CDR1 and CDR2 from the germline V gene are SQVTM and ANQGSEA. Trimming took off 8 bases at V and 5 bases at J, with 16 bases between the two ends. The CDR3 extends over 13 amino acids. CDR3 in amino acids: CSISETVNNEQFF. The CDR3 nucleotides are TGCAGCATCTCAGAGACCGTCAACAATGAGCAGTTCTTC.

This clonotype has more than one count but fewer than ten. This sequence joins TRBV7-6 and TRBJ2-7; 9 bases match TRBD1. The J segment lost 2 bases and the V segment lost 2 bases, leaving 7 bases of the junction unmatched. The CDR3 runs to 16 residues. Germline CDR1 and CDR2: SGHVS and FNYEAQ. The CDR3 bases are TGTGCCAGCAGCTTAACGGGACAGGGTGAGACCTACGAGCAGTACTTC. It translates to CASSLTGQGETYEQYF.

This clonotype was seen only a few times. The chain uses TRBV6-5 and TRBJ2-5; D is possibly TRBD1 (5 bases). The germline gives CDR1 MNHEY, CDR2 SVGAGI. This CDR3 comprises 13 residues. Trimming took 2 bases from V and 7 from J, leaving 11 bases between them. The CDR3 DNA sequence: TGTGCCAGCAGTTACAGGGGTTACGGGACCCAGTACTTC. It codes for CASSYRGYGTQYF.

The chain uses TRBV20-1 and TRBJ1-2; D is unclear. Trimming cost V 5 bases and J 8 bases, with 18 bases left between them. Germline V gene data show CDR1 as DFQATT and CDR2 as SNEGSKA (reference sequence). The CDR3 spans 13 residues. CDR3 nucleotide sequence: TGCAGTGCTCAACTGGGGTTCGGGAGAGGCTACACCTTC. Translated: CSAQLGFGRGYTF.

The gene calls are TRBV5-1 and TRBJ1-1; 8 bases match TRBD1. The CDR3 length is 16 residues. V lost 2 bases to trimming and J lost 1 base; unmatched junction nucleotides: 7. Looked up from germline, CDR1 is SGHRS and CDR2 is YFSETQ. For the CDR3, the DNA is TGCGCCAGCAGCTTCGCCAACGGACAGGGGAACACTGAAGCTTTCTTT. This translates into CASSFANGQGNTEAFF.